The present T cell receptor (beta chain) was sequenced within a study of somatic mutations in cytotoxic T cells in rheumatoid arthritis. The data were produced by immunoSEQ multiplex PCR, yet TCRdb's version contains in-frame clones alone and is incomplete. The sample holds approximately 15,000 clones, around 70% seen once. The germline CDR1 and CDR2 sequences are SQVTM and ANQGSEA. The CDR3 extends over 14 amino acids. Trimming cost V 0 bases and J 0 bases, with 8 bases left between them. The sequencing sample was made of CD8+ T cells sorted from blood. This receptor was identified in an adult with rheumatoid arthritis. The rearrangement links TRBV29-1 to TRBJ1-2; no reliable D call. DNA for the CDR3: TGCAGCGTTGAAGATCCTGACACTAACTATGGCTACACCTTC. It encodes CSVEDPDTNYGYTF.